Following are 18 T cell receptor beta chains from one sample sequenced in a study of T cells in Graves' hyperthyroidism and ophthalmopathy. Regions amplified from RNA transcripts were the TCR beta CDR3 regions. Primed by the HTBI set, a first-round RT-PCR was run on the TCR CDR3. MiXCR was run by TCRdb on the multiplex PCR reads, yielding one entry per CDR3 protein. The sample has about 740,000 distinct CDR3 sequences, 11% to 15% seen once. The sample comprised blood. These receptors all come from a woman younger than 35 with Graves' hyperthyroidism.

CDR3 in DNA: TGTGCCAGCAGTTCGGGACTAGCGTCGAACACCGGGGAGCTGTTTTTT. Its protein product is CASSSGLASNTGELFF. The J gene is TRBJ2-2, the V gene TRBV6-9; 10 bases line up with TRBD2. Germline loops: CDR1 MNHGY, CDR2 SVAAGI. V trimming: 4 bases; J trimming: 0 bases; junction bases outside the gene matches: 2. The CDR3 extends over 16 amino acids.

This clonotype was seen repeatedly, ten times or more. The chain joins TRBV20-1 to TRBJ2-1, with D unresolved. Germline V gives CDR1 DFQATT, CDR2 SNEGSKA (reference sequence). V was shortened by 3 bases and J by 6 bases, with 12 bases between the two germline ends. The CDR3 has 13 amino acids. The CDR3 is CSASEDLGNEQFF. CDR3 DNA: TGCAGTGCTAGCGAAGATCTGGGCAATGAGCAGTTCTTC.

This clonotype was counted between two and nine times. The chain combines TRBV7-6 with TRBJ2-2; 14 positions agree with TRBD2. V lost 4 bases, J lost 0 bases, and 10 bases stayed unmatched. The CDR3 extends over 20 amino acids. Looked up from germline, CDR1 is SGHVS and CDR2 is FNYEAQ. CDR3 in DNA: TGTGCCAGCAGCTCCCTGGGGGGACTAGCGGGAGTGGCGAACACCGGGGAGCTGTTTTTT. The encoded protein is CASSSLGGLAGVANTGELFF.

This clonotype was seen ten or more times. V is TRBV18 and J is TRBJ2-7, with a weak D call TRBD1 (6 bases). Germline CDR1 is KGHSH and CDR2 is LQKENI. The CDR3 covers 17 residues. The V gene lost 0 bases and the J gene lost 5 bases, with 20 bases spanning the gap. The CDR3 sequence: CASSPPRHRESTHEQYF. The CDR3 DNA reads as TGTGCCAGCTCACCACCGCGCCACAGGGAGTCCACGCACGAGCAGTACTTC.

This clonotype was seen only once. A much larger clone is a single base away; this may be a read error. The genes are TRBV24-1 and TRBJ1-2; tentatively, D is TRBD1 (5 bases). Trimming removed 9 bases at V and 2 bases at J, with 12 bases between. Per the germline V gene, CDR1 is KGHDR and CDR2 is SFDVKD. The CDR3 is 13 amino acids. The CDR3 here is CATCKTENYGYTF. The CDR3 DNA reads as TGTGCCACCTGTAAGACAGAGAACTATGGCTACACCTTC.

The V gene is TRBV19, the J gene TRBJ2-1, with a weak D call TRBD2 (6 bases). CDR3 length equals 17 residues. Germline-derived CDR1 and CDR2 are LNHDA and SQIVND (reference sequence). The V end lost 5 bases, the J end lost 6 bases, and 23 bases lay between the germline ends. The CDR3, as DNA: TGTGCCAGTAGTCCCCGCCAGTGGGGAGGCGGGGTCAATGAGCAGTTCTTC. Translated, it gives CASSPRQWGGGVNEQFF.

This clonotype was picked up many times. Written as DNA, the CDR3 is TGTGCCAGCAGGGCTAGTCTCGCGGCGAAATCACCCCTCCACTTT. Amino acids: CASRASLAAKSPLHF. This chain uses TRBV2 with TRBJ1-6; D gene ambiguous. Trimming pared 6 bases from V and 10 bases from J, leaving 19 bases between. CDR1 and CDR2 (germline): SNHLY, FYNNEI. The CDR3 is made up of 15 amino acids.

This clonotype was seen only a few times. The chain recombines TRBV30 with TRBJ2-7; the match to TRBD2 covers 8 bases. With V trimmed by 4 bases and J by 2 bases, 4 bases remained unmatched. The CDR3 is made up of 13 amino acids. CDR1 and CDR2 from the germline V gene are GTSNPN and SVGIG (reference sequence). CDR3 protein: CAWKGLGTYEQYF. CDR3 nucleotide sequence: TGTGCCTGGAAGGGACTAGGGACCTACGAGCAGTACTTC.

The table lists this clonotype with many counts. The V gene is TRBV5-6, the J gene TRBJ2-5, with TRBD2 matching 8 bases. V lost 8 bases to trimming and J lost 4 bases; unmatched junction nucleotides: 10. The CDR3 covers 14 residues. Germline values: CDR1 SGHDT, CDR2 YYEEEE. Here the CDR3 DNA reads TGTGCCAGTGGACGGGGGGGTCCGGGAGAGACCCAGTACTTC. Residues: CASGRGGPGETQYF.

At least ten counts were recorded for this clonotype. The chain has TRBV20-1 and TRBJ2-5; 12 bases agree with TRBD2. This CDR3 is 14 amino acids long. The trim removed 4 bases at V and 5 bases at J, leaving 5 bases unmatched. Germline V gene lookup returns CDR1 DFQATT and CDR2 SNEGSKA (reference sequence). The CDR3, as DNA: TGCAGTGCTACTAGGACTAGCGGGACTGAGACCCAGTACTTC. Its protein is CSATRTSGTETQYF.

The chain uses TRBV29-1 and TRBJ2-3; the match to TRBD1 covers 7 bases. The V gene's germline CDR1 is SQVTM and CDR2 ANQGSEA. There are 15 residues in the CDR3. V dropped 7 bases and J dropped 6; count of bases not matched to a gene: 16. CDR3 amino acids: CSAGPDRESPDTQYF. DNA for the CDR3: TGCAGCGCCGGACCCGACAGGGAGTCTCCTGATACGCAGTATTTT.

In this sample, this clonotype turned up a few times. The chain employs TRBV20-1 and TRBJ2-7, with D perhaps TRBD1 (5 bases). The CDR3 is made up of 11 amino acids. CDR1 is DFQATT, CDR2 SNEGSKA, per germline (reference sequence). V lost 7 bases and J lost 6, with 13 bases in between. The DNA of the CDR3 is TGCAGTGGAGTAAGGGGCCGCGAGCAGTACTTC. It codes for CSGVRGREQYF.

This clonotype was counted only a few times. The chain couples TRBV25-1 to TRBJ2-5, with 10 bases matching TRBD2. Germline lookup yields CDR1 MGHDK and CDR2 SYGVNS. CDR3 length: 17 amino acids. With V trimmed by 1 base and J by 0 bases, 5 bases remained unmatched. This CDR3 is CASSESRTSGYQETQYF. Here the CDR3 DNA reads TGTGCCAGCAGTGAATCGAGGACTAGCGGTTACCAAGAGACCCAGTACTTC.

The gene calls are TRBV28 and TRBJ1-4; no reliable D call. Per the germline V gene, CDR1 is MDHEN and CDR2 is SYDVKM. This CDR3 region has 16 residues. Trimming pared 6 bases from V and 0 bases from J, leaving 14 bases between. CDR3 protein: CASSHPQVATNEKLFF. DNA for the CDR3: TGTGCCAGCAGCCACCCCCAGGTGGCAACTAATGAAAAACTGTTTTTT.

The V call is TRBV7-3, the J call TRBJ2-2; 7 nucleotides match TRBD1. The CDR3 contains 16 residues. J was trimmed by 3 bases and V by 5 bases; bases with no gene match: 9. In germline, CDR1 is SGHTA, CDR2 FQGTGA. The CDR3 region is CASSHLDRMDTGELFF. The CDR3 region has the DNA TGTGCCAGCAGCCACTTGGACAGGATGGACACCGGGGAGCTGTTTTTT.

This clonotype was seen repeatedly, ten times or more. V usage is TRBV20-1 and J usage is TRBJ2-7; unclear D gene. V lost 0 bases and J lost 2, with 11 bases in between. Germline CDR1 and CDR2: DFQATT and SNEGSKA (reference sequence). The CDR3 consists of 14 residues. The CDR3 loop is CSARDLQLPYEQYF. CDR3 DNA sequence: TGCAGTGCTAGAGATTTGCAGCTCCCCTACGAGCAGTACTTC.

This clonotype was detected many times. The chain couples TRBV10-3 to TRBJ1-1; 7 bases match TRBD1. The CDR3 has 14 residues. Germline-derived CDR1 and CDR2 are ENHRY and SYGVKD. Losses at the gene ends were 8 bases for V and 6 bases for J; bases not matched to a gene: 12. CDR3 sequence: CAISGTETLAEAFF. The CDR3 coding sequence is TGTGCCATCTCGGGGACAGAGACACTTGCTGAAGCTTTCTTT.

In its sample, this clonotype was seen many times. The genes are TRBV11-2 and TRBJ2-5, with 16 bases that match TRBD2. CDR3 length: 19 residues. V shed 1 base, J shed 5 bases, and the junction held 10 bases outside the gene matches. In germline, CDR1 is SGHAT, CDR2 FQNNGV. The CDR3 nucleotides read TGTGCCAGCAGCTTAGGAGATCCGGGACTAGCGGGAGGGAGGGAGACCCAGTACTTC. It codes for CASSLGDPGLAGGRETQYF.